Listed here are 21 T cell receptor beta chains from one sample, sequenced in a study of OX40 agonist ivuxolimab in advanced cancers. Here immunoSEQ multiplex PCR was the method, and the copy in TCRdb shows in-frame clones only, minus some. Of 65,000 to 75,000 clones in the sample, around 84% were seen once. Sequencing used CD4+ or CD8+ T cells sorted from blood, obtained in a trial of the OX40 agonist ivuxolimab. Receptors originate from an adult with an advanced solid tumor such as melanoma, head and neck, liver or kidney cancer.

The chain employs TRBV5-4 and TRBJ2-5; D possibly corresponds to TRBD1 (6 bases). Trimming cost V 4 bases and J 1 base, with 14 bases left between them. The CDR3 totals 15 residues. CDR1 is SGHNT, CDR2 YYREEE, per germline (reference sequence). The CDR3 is CASSTMTGSQETQYF. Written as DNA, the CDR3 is TGTGCCAGCAGCACCATGACAGGATCCCAAGAGACCCAGTACTTC.

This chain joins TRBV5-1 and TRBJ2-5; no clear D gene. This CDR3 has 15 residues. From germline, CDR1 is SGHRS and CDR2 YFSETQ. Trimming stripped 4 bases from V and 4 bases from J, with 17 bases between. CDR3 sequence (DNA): TGCGCCAGCAGCGTCCTTGACACCTCGCCAGAGACCCAGTACTTC. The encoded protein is CASSVLDTSPETQYF.

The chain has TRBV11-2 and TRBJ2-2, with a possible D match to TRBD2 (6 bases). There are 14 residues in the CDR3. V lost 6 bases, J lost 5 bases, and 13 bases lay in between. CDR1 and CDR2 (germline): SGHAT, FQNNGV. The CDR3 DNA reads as TGTGCCAGCAGGTCTCCAGCGGGTACCGGGGAGCTGTTTTTT. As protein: CASRSPAGTGELFF.

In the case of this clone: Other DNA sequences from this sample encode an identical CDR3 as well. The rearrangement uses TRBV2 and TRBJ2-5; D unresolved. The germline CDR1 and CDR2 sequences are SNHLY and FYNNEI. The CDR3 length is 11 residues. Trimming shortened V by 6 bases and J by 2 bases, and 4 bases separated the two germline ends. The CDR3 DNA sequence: TGTGCCAGCAGCCCTCAAGAGACCCAGTACTTC. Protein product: CASSPQETQYF.

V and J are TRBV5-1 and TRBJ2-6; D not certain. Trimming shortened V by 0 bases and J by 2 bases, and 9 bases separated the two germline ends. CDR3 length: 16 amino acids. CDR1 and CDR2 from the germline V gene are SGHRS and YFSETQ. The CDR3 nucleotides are TGCGCCAGCAGCTTGGGGGCCGACCCTGGGGCCAACGTCCTGACTTTC. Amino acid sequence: CASSLGADPGANVLTF.

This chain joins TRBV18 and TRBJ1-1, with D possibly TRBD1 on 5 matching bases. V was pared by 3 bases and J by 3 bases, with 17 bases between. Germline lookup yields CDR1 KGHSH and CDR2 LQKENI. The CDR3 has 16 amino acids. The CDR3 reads CASSPGDALVHTEAFF. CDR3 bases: TGTGCCAGCTCACCCGGGGACGCTTTGGTCCACACTGAAGCTTTCTTT.

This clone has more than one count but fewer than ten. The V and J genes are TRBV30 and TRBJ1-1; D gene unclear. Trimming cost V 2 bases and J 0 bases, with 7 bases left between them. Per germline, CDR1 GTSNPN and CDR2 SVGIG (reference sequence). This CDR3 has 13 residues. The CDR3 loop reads CAWSIGLNTEAFF. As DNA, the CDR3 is TGTGCCTGGAGTATCGGACTGAACACTGAAGCTTTCTTT.

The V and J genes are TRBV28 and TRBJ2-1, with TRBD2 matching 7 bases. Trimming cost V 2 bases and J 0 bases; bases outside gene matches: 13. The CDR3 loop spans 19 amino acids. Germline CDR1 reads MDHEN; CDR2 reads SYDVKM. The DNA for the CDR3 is TGTGCCAGCAGTTTAGAATGGGGGGGAGGGCTAAGCTCCTACAATGAGCAGTTCTTC. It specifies CASSLEWGGGLSSYNEQFF.

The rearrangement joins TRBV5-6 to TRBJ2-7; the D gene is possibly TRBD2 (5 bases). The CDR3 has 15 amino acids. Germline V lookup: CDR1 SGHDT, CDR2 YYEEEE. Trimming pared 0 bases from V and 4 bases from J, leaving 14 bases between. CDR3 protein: CASSLGQRPGYEQYF. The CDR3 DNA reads TGTGCCAGCAGCTTGGGGCAGAGGCCGGGGTACGAGCAGTACTTC.

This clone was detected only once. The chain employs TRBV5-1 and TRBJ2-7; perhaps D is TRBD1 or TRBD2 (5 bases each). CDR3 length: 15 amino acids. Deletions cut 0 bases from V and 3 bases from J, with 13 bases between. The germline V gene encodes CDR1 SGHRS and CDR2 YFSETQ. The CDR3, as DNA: TGCGCCAGCAGCTTGGGTGAAGGGACCGTCTACGAGCAGTACTTC. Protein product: CASSLGEGTVYEQYF.

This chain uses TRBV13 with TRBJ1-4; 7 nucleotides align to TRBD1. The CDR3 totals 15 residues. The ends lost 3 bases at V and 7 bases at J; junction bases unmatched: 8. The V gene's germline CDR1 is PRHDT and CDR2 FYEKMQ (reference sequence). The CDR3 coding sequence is TGTGCCAGCAGCTTTCGACAGGGAGGGTCTGAAAAACTGTTTTTT. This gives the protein CASSFRQGGSEKLFF.

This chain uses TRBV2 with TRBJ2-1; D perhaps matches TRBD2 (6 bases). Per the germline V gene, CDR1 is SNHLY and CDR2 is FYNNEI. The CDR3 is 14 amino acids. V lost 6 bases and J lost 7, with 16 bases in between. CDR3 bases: TGTGCCAGCAGGGGACCCGGGAGCATAAATGAGCAGTTCTTC. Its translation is CASRGPGSINEQFF.

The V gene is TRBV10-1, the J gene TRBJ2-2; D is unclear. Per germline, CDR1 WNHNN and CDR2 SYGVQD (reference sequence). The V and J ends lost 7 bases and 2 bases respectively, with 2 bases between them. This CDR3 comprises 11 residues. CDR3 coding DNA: TGCGCCAGCAACAACACCGGGGAGCTGTTTTTT. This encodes CASNNTGELFF.

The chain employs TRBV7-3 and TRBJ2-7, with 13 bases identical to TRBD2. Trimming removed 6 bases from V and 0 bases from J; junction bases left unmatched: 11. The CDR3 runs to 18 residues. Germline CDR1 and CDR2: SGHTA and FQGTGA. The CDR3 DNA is TGTGCCAGCAGGCACCAACTAGCGGGAGGGCCCGGCTCCTACGAGCAGTACTTC. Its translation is CASRHQLAGGPGSYEQYF.

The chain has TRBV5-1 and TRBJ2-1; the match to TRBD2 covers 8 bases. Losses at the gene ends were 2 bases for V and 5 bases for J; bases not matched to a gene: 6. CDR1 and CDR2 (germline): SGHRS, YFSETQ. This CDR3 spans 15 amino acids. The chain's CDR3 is CASSFRRGVNNEQFF. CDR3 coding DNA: TGCGCCAGCAGCTTCCGGCGGGGGGTGAACAATGAGCAGTTCTTC.

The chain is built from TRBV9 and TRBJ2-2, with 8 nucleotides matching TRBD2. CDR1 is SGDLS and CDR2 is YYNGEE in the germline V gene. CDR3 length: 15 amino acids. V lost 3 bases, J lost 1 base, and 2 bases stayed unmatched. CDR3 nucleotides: TGTGCCAGCAGCGGAGCGGGGGTGAACACCGGGGAGCTGTTTTTT. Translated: CASSGAGVNTGELFF.

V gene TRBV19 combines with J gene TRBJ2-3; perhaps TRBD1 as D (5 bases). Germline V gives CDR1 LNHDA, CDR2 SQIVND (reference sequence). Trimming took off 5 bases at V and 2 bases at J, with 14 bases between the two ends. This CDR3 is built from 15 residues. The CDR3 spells CASSVPGPYTDTQYF. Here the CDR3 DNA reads TGTGCCAGTAGTGTACCAGGGCCCTACACAGATACGCAGTATTTT.

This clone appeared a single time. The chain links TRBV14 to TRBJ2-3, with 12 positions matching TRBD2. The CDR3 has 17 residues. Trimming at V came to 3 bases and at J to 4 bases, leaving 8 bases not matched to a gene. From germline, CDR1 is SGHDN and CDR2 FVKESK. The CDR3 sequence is CASSHALTSGSADTQYF. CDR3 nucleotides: TGTGCCAGCAGCCACGCCCTGACTAGCGGGAGCGCAGATACGCAGTATTTT. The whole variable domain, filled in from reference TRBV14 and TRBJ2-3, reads EAGVTQFPSHSVIEKGQTVTLRCDPISGHDNLYWYRRVMGKEIKFLLHFVKESKQDESGMPNNRFLAERTGGTYSTLKVQPAELEDSGVYFCASSHALTSGSADTQYFGPGTRLTVL.

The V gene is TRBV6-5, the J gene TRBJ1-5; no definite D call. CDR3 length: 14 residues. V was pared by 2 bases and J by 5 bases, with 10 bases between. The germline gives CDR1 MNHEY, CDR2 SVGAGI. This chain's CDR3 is CASSYAVGHQPQHF. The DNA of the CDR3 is TGTGCCAGCAGTTACGCGGTAGGGCATCAGCCCCAGCATTTT.

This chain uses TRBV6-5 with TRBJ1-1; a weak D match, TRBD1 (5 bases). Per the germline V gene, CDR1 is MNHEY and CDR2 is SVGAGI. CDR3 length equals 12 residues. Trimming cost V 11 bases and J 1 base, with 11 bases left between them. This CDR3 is CAAGEGNTEAFF. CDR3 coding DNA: TGTGCCGCGGGGGAAGGGAACACTGAAGCTTTCTTT.

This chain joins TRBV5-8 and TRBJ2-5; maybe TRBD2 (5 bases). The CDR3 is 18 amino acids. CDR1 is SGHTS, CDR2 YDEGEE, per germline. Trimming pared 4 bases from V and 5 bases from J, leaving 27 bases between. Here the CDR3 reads CASSPQKRLTAVGETQYF. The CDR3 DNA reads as TGTGCCAGCAGCCCCCAGAAAAGACTAACTGCCGTGGGGGAGACCCAGTACTTC.